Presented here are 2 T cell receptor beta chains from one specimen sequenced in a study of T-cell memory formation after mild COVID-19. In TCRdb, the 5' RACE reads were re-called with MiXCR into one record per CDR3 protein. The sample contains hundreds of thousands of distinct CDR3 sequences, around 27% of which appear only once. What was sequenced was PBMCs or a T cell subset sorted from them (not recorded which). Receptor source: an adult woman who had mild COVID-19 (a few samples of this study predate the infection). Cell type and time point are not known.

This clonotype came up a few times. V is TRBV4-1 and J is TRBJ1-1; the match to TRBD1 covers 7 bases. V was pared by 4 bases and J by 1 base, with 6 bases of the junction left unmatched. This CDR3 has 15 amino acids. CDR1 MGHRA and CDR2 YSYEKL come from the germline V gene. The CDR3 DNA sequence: TGCGCCAGCAGCCGGAAATGGACAGGGAACACTGAAGCTTTCTTT. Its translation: CASSRKWTGNTEAFF.

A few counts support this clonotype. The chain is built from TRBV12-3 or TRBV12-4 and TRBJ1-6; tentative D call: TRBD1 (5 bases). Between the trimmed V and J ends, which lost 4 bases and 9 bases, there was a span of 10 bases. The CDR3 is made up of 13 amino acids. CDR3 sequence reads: CASSSYGGSPLHF. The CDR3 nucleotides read TGTGCCAGCAGTTCATACGGGGGTTCACCCCTCCACTTT.